The 24 T cell receptor beta chains in this list originate from one sample, sequenced in a study of regulatory T cells in long-lasting Graves disease. Arm-PCR with iRepertoire HTBI primers amplified the CDR3 regions for these TCR beta libraries. TCRdb called the multiplex PCR reads again in MiXCR, with one record for every CDR3 protein. The sample consists of 300,000 to 500,000 distinct CDR3 sequences, roughly 20% of them appearing once. The time point was: persistent/refractory GD, antithyroid drugs over 5 years with positive TRAb. PBMC-derived RNA was used for the TCR library. The sample consisted of peripheral blood mononuclear cells (PBMCs), taken when the disease was refractory, from a patient treated with antithyroid drugs. Source of these receptors: a female donor with Graves disease.

A few counts support this clonotype. The chain joins TRBV7-9 to TRBJ1-6; 7 bases align to TRBD1. The germline CDR1 and CDR2 sequences are SEHNR and FQNEAQ (reference sequence). The V gene end was trimmed by 5 bases and the J gene end by 4 bases; junction bases not matched to a gene: 5. The CDR3 is made up of 15 amino acids. Here the CDR3 DNA reads TGTGCCAGCAGCCTGGCGACAGGGTATAATTCACCCCTCCACTTT. This codes for CASSLATGYNSPLHF.

This clonotype came up a few times. The chain uses TRBV30 and TRBJ1-5; 8 bases align to TRBD1. Germline CDR1 GTSNPN, CDR2 SVGIG (reference sequence). The CDR3 has 14 amino acids. V lost 0 bases and J lost 6; bases outside the gene matches: 4. The CDR3 sequence: CAWSVGQGFQPQHF. Here the CDR3 DNA reads TGTGCCTGGAGTGTAGGACAGGGCTTTCAGCCCCAGCATTTT.

In this sample, this clonotype turned up many times. V and J are TRBV28 and TRBJ2-7, with D tentatively TRBD2 (5 bases). Trimming cost V 6 bases and J 1 base, with 16 bases left between them. The CDR3 runs to 15 residues. Germline CDR1 is MDHEN and CDR2 is SYDVKM. The CDR3 coding sequence is TGTGCCAGCAGCGACCCTCGTCGAGGGTCCTACGAGCAGTACTTC. Amino acid sequence: CASSDPRRGSYEQYF. The complete variable domain, with remaining parts taken from reference TRBV28 and TRBJ2-7, reads DVKVTQSSRYLVKRTGEKVFLECVQDMDHENMFWYRQDPGLGLRLIYFSYDVKMKEKGDIPEGYSVSREKKERFSLILESASTNQTSMYLCASSDPRRGSYEQYFGPGTRLTVT.

As to this clonotype: This sequence may be a read error, since a much larger clone differs from it by one base. It is unclear where the CDR3 begins or ends on the DNA, so no DNA is shown, and the CDR3 is as TCRdb lists it. The chain couples TRBV12-3 or TRBV12-4 to TRBJ1-2. Inclusive of both ends, the CDR3 amounts to 14 amino acids. The CDR3 sequence is CASTSTREAYGCTF.

This clonotype was detected only a few times. This chain uses TRBV7-2 with TRBJ2-3, with D unclear. CDR3 size: 13 residues. Germline loops: CDR1 SGHTA, CDR2 FQGNSA. With 2 bases removed from V and 4 bases from J, the gap between germline ends came to 7 bases. The CDR3 region is CASSLSVADTQYF. The CDR3 region has the DNA TGTGCCAGCAGCTTATCAGTGGCAGATACGCAGTATTTT.

The table lists this clonotype with a few counts. V usage is TRBV7-2 and J usage is TRBJ2-2; TRBD1 aligns across 8 bases. This CDR3 spans 14 amino acids. Looked up from germline, CDR1 is SGHTA and CDR2 is FQGNSA. V lost 5 bases, J lost 7 bases, and 6 bases stayed unmatched. CDR3 DNA sequence: TGTGCCAGCAGCCCCGGACAGGGCAACGGGGAGCTGTTTTTT. It codes for CASSPGQGNGELFF.

The rearrangement uses TRBV30 and TRBJ1-4; TRBD1 aligns across 7 bases. The CDR3 spans 14 residues. Germline CDR1 is GTSNPN and CDR2 is SVGIG (reference sequence). Trimming at V came to 3 bases and at J to 2 bases, leaving 3 bases not matched to a gene. The CDR3 nucleotides read TGTGCCTGGAGCCCAGGGGGGACTAATGAAAAACTGTTTTTT. Translated: CAWSPGGTNEKLFF. Full variable domain (remainder filled in from reference TRBV30 and TRBJ1-4): SQTIHQWPATLVQPVGSPLSLECTVEGTSNPNLYWYRQAAGRGLQLLFYSVGIGQISSEVPQNLSASRPQDRQFILSSKKLLLSDSGFYLCAWSPGGTNEKLFFGSGTQLSVL.

The genes are TRBV29-1 and TRBJ2-1; D is uncertain. This CDR3 has 15 amino acids. V gave up 3 bases and J gave up 3 bases, with 15 bases separating them. Germline-derived CDR1 and CDR2 are SQVTM and ANQGSEA. CDR3 nucleotides: TGCAGCGTTGATAGTACGCAGCCCGTCTACAATGAGCAGTTCTTC. Residues: CSVDSTQPVYNEQFF.

The chain combines TRBV7-6 with TRBJ2-7, with D maybe TRBD1 (6 bases). The CDR3 totals 13 residues. V lost 3 bases and J 5 bases, leaving 11 bases between the germline ends. Germline CDR1 SGHVS, CDR2 FNYEAQ. In DNA form, the CDR3 reads TGTGCCAGCAGCTTGTTTGAGGGGGACGAGCAGTACTTC. This encodes CASSLFEGDEQYF.

A note on this clonotype: This could be a read error, since a much larger clone is one nucleotide away. V and J are TRBV11-2 and TRBJ2-3; D not certain. The CDR3 is 11 amino acids. V was pared by 5 bases and J by 2 bases, with 2 bases between. Per germline, CDR1 SGHAT and CDR2 FQNNGV. The CDR3: CASSHTDTQYF. The DNA of the CDR3 is TGTGCCAGCAGCCACACAGATACGCAGTATTTT.

This clonotype was counted only a few times. This chain joins TRBV7-9 and TRBJ2-6; TRBD1 might be the D (6 bases). The CDR3 sequence is 15 residues long. The germline V and J ends were trimmed by 1 base and 12 bases, with 16 bases remaining between them. From germline, CDR1 is SEHNR and CDR2 FQNEAQ (reference sequence). CDR3 sequence reads: CASSLDPGAKGVLTF. CDR3 DNA: TGTGCCAGCAGCTTAGATCCAGGGGCTAAGGGCGTCCTGACTTTC.

Ten or more counts support this clonotype. The V call is TRBV30, the J call TRBJ1-1; D call uncertain. Per the germline V gene, CDR1 is GTSNPN and CDR2 is SVGIG (reference sequence). V lost 1 base, J lost 1 base, and 7 bases lay in between. The length of the CDR3 is 13 residues. This CDR3 is CAWSATQNTEAFF. The DNA of the CDR3 is TGTGCCTGGAGTGCAACACAGAACACTGAAGCTTTCTTT.

At least ten counts were recorded for this clonotype. The chain uses TRBV20-1 and TRBJ2-5, with 12 nucleotides matching TRBD2. Germline CDR1 reads DFQATT; CDR2 reads SNEGSKA (reference sequence). This CDR3 comprises 15 residues. Trimming took 5 bases from V and 6 from J; bases not matched to a gene: 10. The CDR3 sequence is CSAGASGRAGKTQYF. The CDR3, as DNA: TGCAGTGCTGGGGCTAGCGGGAGGGCCGGAAAGACCCAGTACTTC.

CDR3 sequence (DNA): TGTGCCAGCTCACCAGTAATATCCGCAGATTCCTATGGCTACACCTTC. This translates into CASSPVISADSYGYTF. V and J are TRBV18 and TRBJ1-2, with no clear D. The CDR3 is 16 residues long. Trimming took 2 bases from V and 4 from J, leaving 17 bases between them. The germline V gene has CDR1 KGHSH and CDR2 LQKENI.

The rearrangement joins TRBV7-9 to TRBJ2-5, with 7 bases identical to TRBD1. The CDR3 is 11 amino acids. Trimming removed 5 bases from V and 14 bases from J; junction bases left unmatched: 8. CDR1 is SEHNR and CDR2 is FQNEAQ in the germline V gene (reference sequence). The CDR3 reads CASSKSGTVYF. The CDR3 nucleotides are TGTGCCAGCAGCAAGTCCGGGACAGTTTACTTC.

This clonotype was seen at least ten times. This rearrangement joins TRBV28 to TRBJ2-7; TRBD1 might be the D (6 bases). The CDR3 extends over 16 amino acids. V was clipped by 4 bases and J by 4 bases, with 20 bases between them. The V gene's germline CDR1 is MDHEN and CDR2 SYDVKM. The DNA for the CDR3 is TGTGCCAGCAGTTATCAACAGGGTCGAAGTCGGTACGAGCAGTACTTC. The encoded protein is CASSYQQGRSRYEQYF.

This clonotype has more than one count but fewer than ten. The V call is TRBV10-3, the J call TRBJ2-2; D might be TRBD2 (6 bases). V lost 7 bases and J lost 6, with 12 bases in between. CDR3 size: 13 residues. CDR1 and CDR2 from the germline V gene are ENHRY and SYGVKD. CDR3 sequence: CAINPGGAGELFF. In DNA, the CDR3 is TGTGCCATCAATCCAGGAGGGGCCGGGGAGCTGTTTTTT.

The V gene is TRBV6-1, the J gene TRBJ1-1; tentative D call: TRBD1 (6 bases). CDR1 and CDR2 (germline): MNHNS, SASEGT. This CDR3 contains 14 residues. The V end lost 6 bases, the J end lost 0 bases, and 11 bases lay between the germline ends. The CDR3 spells CASRKDRMNTEAFF. In DNA, the CDR3 is TGTGCCAGCAGAAAGGACAGAATGAACACTGAAGCTTTCTTT.

This clonotype occurred many times. The chain carries TRBV2 and TRBJ1-6; the D is unclear. The CDR3 sequence is 14 residues long. V dropped 4 bases and J dropped 7 bases, with 11 bases sitting between them. CDR1 SNHLY and CDR2 FYNNEI come from the germline V gene. CDR3 DNA: TGTGCCAGCAGTGGGACCATGCTGAATTCACCCCTCCACTTT. The encoded protein is CASSGTMLNSPLHF.

This clonotype was detected many times. The rearrangement uses TRBV11-2 and TRBJ2-2, with 10 nucleotides matching TRBD1. The germline V gene encodes CDR1 SGHAT and CDR2 FQNNGV. V lost 5 bases to trimming and J lost 4 bases; unmatched junction nucleotides: 4. This CDR3 has 15 amino acids. CDR3 in DNA: TGTGCCAGCAGCCGGACAGGGGGTAGCACCGGGGAGCTGTTTTTT. Protein product: CASSRTGGSTGELFF.

This clonotype has at least ten counts. The chain links TRBV7-2 to TRBJ1-2; TRBD1 is a possible D gene (5 bases). This CDR3 region has 14 residues. Per germline, CDR1 SGHTA and CDR2 FQGNSA. Trimming shortened V by 5 bases and J by 4 bases, and 14 bases separated the two germline ends. Here the CDR3 DNA reads TGTGCCAGCAGCCCCGGGACGGCCATCTATGGCTACACCTTC. Amino acid sequence: CASSPGTAIYGYTF. The variable domain in full, with the rest retrieved from reference TRBV7-2 and TRBJ1-2, is GAGVSQSPSNKVTEKGKDVELRCDPISGHTALYWYRQSLGQGLEFLIYFQGNSAPDKSGLPSDRFSAERTGGSVSTLTIQRTQQEDSAVYLCASSPGTAIYGYTFGSGTRLTVV.

The V gene is TRBV5-5, the J gene TRBJ1-1; D gene ambiguous. The CDR3 totals 15 residues. Germline loops: CDR1 SGHKS, CDR2 YYEKEE (reference sequence). V lost 2 bases and J 2 bases, leaving 13 bases between the germline ends. CDR3 in amino acids: CASSLARVGNTEAFF. CDR3 DNA: TGTGCCAGCAGCTTAGCGAGGGTGGGTAACACTGAAGCTTTCTTT.

The chain links TRBV2 to TRBJ2-2; D is uncertain. Germline assignment: CDR1 SNHLY and CDR2 FYNNEI. V lost 4 bases to trimming and J lost 9 bases, with 18 bases between them. There are 15 residues in the CDR3. The CDR3 spells CASSARPPVNRELFF. The CDR3 DNA reads TGTGCCAGCAGTGCCCGGCCCCCGGTAAACCGGGAGCTGTTTTTT.

Ten or more counts support this clonotype. The chain employs TRBV2 and TRBJ1-4; no firm D call. The CDR3 has 12 residues. The germline V gene has CDR1 SNHLY and CDR2 FYNNEI. The V end was cut by 6 bases, the J end by 5 bases, with 7 bases between. The CDR3 loop reads CASRRANEKLFF. DNA for the CDR3: TGTGCCAGCAGGCGCGCCAATGAAAAACTGTTTTTT.